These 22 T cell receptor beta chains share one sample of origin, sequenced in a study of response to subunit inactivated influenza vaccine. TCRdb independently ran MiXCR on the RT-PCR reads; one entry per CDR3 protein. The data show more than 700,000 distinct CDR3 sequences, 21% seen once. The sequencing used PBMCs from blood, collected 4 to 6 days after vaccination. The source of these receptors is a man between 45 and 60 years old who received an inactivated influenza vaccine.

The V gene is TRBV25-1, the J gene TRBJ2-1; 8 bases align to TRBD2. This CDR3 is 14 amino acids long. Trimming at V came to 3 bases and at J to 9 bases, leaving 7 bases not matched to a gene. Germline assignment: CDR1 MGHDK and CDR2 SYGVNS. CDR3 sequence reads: CASSEAGRAGEQFF. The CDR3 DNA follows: TGTGCCAGCAGTGAGGCCGGGAGGGCAGGTGAGCAGTTCTTC. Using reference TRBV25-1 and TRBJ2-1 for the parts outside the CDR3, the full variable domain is EADIYQTPRYLVIGTGKKITLECSQTMGHDKMYWYQQDPGMELHLIHYSYGVNSTEKGDLSSESTVSRIRTEHFPLTLESARPSHTSQYLCASSEAGRAGEQFFGPGTRLTVL.

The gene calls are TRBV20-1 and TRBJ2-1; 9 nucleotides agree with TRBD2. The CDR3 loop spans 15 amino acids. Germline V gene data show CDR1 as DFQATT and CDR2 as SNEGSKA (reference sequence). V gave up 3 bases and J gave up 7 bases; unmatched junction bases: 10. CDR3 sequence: CSASGVSGRPNEQFF. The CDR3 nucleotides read TGCAGTGCTAGTGGGGTTAGCGGGAGACCTAATGAGCAGTTCTTC.

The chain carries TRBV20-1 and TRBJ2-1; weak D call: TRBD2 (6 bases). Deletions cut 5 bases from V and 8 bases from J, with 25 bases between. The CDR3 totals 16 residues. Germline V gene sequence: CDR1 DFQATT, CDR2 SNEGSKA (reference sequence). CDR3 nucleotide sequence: TGCAGTGCTCAACTGGGACGGCCGGGCGGGGTAGATGAGCAGTTCTTC. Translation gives CSAQLGRPGGVDEQFF.

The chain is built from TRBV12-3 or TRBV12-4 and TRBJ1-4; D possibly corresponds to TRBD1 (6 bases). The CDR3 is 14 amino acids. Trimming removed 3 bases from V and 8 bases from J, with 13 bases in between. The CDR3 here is CASSFRGAQEKLFF. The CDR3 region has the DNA TGTGCCAGCAGTTTCCGGGGGGCGCAGGAAAAACTGTTTTTT.

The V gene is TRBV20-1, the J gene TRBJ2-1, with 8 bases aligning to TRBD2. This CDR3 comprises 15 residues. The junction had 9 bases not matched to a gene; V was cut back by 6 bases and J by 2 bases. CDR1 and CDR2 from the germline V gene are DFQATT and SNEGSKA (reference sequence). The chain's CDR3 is CSAKNSGSPYNEQFF. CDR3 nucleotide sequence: TGCAGTGCAAAAAACAGCGGGAGCCCCTACAATGAGCAGTTCTTC.

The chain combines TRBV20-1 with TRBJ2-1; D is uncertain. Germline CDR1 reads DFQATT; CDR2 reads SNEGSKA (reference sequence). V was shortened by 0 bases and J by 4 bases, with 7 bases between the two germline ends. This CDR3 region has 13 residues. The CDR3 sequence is CSARDFLYNEQFF. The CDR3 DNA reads TGCAGTGCTAGAGATTTCCTTTACAATGAGCAGTTCTTC.

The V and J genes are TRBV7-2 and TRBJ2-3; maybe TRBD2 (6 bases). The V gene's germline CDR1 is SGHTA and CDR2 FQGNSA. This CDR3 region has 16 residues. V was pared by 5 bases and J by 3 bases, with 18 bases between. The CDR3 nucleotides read TGTGCCAGCAGCCCGAGACTAGGCGGAAAGACAGATACGCAGTATTTT. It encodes CASSPRLGGKTDTQYF.

The CDR3 reads CASSFVTSVYEQYF. The CDR3 region has the DNA TGTGCCAGCAGTTTTGTGACTAGCGTCTACGAGCAGTACTTC. The rearrangement links TRBV28 to TRBJ2-7, with 8 positions matching TRBD2. Germline V lookup: CDR1 MDHEN, CDR2 SYDVKM. V was clipped by 3 bases and J by 3 bases; unmatched bases: 4. The CDR3 totals 14 residues.

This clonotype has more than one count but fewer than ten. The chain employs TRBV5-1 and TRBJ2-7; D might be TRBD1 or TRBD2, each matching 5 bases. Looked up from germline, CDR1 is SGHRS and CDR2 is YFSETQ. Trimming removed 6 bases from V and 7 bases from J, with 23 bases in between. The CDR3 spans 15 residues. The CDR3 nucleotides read TGCGCCAGCAAGAGCCGAATTGGGACCTCGGAAGAGCAGTACTTC. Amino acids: CASKSRIGTSEEQYF.

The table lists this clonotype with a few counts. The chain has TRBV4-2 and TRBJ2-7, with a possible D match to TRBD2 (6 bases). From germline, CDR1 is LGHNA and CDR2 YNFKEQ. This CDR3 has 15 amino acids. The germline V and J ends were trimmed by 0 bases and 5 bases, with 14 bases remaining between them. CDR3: CASSQDPLAVNEQYF. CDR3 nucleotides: TGTGCCAGCAGCCAAGATCCACTAGCAGTCAACGAGCAGTACTTC.

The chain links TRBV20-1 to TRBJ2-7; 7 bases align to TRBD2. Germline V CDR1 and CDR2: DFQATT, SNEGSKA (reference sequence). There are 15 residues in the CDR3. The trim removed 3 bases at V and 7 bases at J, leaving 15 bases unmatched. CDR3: CSASLGYGRGEEQYF. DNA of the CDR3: TGCAGTGCTAGCCTCGGGTACGGCCGGGGGGAAGAGCAGTACTTC.

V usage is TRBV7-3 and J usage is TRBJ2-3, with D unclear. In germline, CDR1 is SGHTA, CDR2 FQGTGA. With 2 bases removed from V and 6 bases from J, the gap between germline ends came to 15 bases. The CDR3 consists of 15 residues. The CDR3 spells CASSLSRAASDTQYF. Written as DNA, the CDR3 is TGTGCCAGCAGCTTATCTAGGGCAGCTAGTGATACGCAGTATTTT.

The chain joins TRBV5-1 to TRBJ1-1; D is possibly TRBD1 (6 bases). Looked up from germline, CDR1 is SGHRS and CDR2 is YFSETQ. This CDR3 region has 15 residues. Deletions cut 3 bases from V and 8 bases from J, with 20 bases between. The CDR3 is CASSYRGGSLWEAFF. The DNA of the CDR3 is TGCGCCAGCAGCTATAGGGGGGGCAGCCTTTGGGAAGCTTTCTTT.

This CDR3 reads CASSLALTGGDQPQHF. The CDR3 DNA reads TGCGCCAGCAGCTTGGCCTTGACAGGCGGCGATCAGCCCCAGCATTTT. The V call is TRBV5-1, the J call TRBJ1-5; weak D call: TRBD1 (6 bases). The germline gives CDR1 SGHRS, CDR2 YFSETQ. This CDR3 contains 16 residues. Trimming took off 0 bases at V and 5 bases at J, with 15 bases between the two ends. The full variable domain, with the rest looked up from reference TRBV5-1 and TRBJ1-5, is KAGVTQTPRYLIKTRGQQVTLSCSPISGHRSVSWYQQTPGQGLQFLFEYFSETQRNKGNFPGRFSGRQFSNSRSEMNVSTLELGDSALYLCASSLALTGGDQPQHFGDGTRLSIL.

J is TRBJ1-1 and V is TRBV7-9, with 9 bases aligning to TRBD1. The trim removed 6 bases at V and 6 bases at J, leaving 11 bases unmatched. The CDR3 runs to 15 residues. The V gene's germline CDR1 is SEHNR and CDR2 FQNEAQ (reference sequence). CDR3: CASRHTGGPAPEAFF. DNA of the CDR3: TGTGCCAGCAGACACACAGGGGGCCCTGCGCCTGAAGCTTTCTTT.

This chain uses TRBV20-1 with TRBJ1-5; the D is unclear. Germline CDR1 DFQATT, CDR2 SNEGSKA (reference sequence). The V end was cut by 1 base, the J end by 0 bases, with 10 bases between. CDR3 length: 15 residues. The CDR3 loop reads CSARARAGSNQPQHF. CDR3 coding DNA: TGCAGTGCTAGAGCCCGGGCAGGTAGCAATCAGCCCCAGCATTTT.

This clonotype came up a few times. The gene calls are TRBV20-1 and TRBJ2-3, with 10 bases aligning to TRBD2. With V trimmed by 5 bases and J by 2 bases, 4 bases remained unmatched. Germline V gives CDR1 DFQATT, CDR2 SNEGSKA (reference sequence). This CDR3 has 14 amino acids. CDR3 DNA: TGCAGTGCTGGGACTAGCGCCTTCACAGATACGCAGTATTTT. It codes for CSAGTSAFTDTQYF.

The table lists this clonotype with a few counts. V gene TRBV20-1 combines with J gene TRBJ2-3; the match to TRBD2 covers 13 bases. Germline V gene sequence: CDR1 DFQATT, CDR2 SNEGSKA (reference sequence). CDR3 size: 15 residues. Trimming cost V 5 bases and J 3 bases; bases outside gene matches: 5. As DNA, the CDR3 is TGCAGTGCTCGCCAGGGACTAGCGGGAACAGATACGCAGTATTTT. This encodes CSARQGLAGTDTQYF.

As DNA, the CDR3 is TGTGCCAGCAGTGACCGTTCCTTTAGCAATCAGCCCCAGCATTTT. Protein: CASSDRSFSNQPQHF. The chain employs TRBV2 and TRBJ1-5; D is unresolved. The CDR3 loop spans 15 amino acids. Germline assignment: CDR1 SNHLY and CDR2 FYNNEI. The V end lost 3 bases, the J end lost 0 bases, and 9 bases lay between the germline ends.

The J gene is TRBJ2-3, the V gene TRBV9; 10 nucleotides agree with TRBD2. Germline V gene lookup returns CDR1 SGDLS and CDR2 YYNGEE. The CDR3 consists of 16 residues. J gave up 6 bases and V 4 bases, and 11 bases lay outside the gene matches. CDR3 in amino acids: CASSLGEAGGADTQYF. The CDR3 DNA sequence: TGTGCCAGCAGCCTAGGAGAAGCGGGAGGGGCGGATACGCAGTATTTT. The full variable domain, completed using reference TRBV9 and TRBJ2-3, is DSGVTQTPKHLITATGQRVTLRCSPRSGDLSVYWYQQSLDQGLQFLIQYYNGEERAKGNILERFSAQQFPDLHSELNLSSLELGDSALYFCASSLGEAGGADTQYFGPGTRLTVL.

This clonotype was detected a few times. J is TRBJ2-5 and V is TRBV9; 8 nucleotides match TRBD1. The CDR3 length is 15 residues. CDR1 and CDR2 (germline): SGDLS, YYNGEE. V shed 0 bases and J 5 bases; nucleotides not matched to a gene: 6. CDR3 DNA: TGTGCCAGCAGCGTAGACGACAGGGGCTACGAGACCCAGTACTTC. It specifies CASSVDDRGYETQYF.

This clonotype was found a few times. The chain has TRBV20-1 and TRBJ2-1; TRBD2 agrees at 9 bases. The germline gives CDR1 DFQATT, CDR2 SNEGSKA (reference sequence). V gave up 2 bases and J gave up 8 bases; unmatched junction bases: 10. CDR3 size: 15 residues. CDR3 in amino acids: CSARTRSGRRDEQFF. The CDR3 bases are TGCAGTGCTAGAACAAGAAGCGGGAGGAGGGATGAGCAGTTCTTC.